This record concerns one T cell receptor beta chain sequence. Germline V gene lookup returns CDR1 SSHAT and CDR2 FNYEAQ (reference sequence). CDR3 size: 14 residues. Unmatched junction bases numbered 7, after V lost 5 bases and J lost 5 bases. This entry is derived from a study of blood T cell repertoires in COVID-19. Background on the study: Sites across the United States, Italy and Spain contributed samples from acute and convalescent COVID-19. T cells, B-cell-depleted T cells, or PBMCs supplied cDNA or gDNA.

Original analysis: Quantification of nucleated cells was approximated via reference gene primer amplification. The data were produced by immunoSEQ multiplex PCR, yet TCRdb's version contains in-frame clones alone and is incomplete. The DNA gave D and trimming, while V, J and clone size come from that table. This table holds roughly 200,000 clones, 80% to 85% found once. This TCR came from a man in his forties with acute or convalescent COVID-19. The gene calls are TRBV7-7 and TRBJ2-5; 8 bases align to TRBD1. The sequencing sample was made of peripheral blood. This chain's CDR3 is CASSGQGRWETQYF. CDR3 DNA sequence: TGTGCCAGCAGCGGACAGGGTCGATGGGAGACCCAGTACTTC. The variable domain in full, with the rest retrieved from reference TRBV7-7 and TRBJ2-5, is GAGVSQSPRYKVTKRGQDVTLRCDPISSHATLYWYQQALGQGPEFLTYFNYEAQPDKSGLPSDRFSAERPEGSISTLTIQRTEQRDSAMYRCASSGQGRWETQYFGPGTRLLVL.